What follows are 23 T cell receptor beta chains derived from one specimen sequenced in a study of blood T cell repertoires in COVID-19. The protocol was immunoSEQ multiplex PCR, while the TCRdb copy is restricted to in-frame clones and leaves out a portion. The table records about 240,000 clones, 86% of them present only once. Material for sequencing was peripheral blood. These receptors were obtained from a man older than 75 with acute or convalescent COVID-19.

This clone was seen more than once but under ten times. J is TRBJ1-1 and V is TRBV6-5, with a weak D call TRBD1 (5 bases). CDR1 MNHEY and CDR2 SVGAGI come from the germline V gene. The CDR3 sequence is 14 residues long. Trimming pared 6 bases from V and 1 base from J, leaving 12 bases between. This CDR3 reads CASRQVVSNTEAFF. In DNA form, the CDR3 reads TGTGCCAGCAGACAGGTGGTTTCGAACACTGAAGCTTTCTTT.

The CDR3 coding sequence is TGCGCCAGCAGCGGGACTGGCGGGGAGACCCAGTACTTC. Its translation is CASSGTGGETQYF. This sequence joins TRBV5-1 and TRBJ2-5; D perhaps matches TRBD2 (6 bases). Trimming left V 4 bases short and J 5 bases short, with 12 bases between. Looked up from germline, CDR1 is SGHRS and CDR2 is YFSETQ. The CDR3 runs 13 residues.

J is TRBJ1-1 and V is TRBV12-3 or TRBV12-4, with no clear D. V was clipped by 5 bases and J by 3 bases, with 10 bases between them. This CDR3 has 13 residues. In DNA form, the CDR3 reads TGTGCCAGCAGTCTTCGGGGTGACACTGAAGCTTTCTTT. Translated, it gives CASSLRGDTEAFF.

CDR3 DNA sequence: TGTGCCAGCAGCTTAGATCCGAGAGGTAGGGAAAAACTGTTTTTT. This gives the protein CASSLDPRGREKLFF. The chain employs TRBV11-2 and TRBJ1-4, with no clear D. V was shortened by 0 bases and J by 8 bases, with 13 bases between the two germline ends. The CDR3 contains 15 residues. CDR1 SGHAT and CDR2 FQNNGV come from the germline V gene.

On this clone: Other DNA sequences in the same sample also yield this CDR3. The chain recombines TRBV7-8 with TRBJ1-1; no firm D call. Germline V CDR1 and CDR2: SGHVS, FQNEAQ. This CDR3 is 14 amino acids long. The V and J ends lost 1 base and 1 base respectively, with 7 bases between them. The CDR3 coding sequence is TGTGCCAGCAGCTTAGGTACAGCGAACACTGAAGCTTTCTTT. It encodes CASSLGTANTEAFF. The whole variable domain, filled in from reference TRBV7-8 and TRBJ1-1, reads GAGVSQSPRYKVAKRGQDVALRCDPISGHVSLFWYQQALGQGPEFLTYFQNEAQLDKSGLPSDRFFAERPEGSVSTLKIQRTQQEDSAVYLCASSLGTANTEAFFGQGTRLTVV.

The chain joins TRBV5-1 to TRBJ2-7; 9 nucleotides align to TRBD2. The germline CDR1 and CDR2 sequences are SGHRS and YFSETQ. The CDR3 extends over 14 amino acids. Unmatched junction bases numbered 5, after V lost 4 bases and J lost 3 bases. CDR3 bases: TGCGCCAGCAGCGTTAGCGGGAGAGGCTACGAGCAGTACTTC. Its protein is CASSVSGRGYEQYF.

V and J are TRBV24-1 and TRBJ2-1; TRBD2 might be the D (6 bases). From germline, CDR1 is KGHDR and CDR2 SFDVKD. V lost 8 bases, J lost 4 bases, and 14 bases lay in between. The CDR3 spans 14 residues. The CDR3 nucleotides read TGTGCCACCACTGCGGGGCCCTTTTACAATGAGCAGTTCTTC. Its protein is CATTAGPFYNEQFF.

The CDR3 region is CASSLPTGTYEQYF. The CDR3 DNA reads as TGTGCCAGCAGCCTACCGACAGGGACCTACGAGCAGTACTTC. The rearrangement joins TRBV7-2 to TRBJ2-7; 7 nucleotides align to TRBD1. With 5 bases clipped from V and 2 bases from J, the junction kept 6 bases outside the gene matches. Looked up from germline, CDR1 is SGHTA and CDR2 is FQGNSA. The CDR3 totals 14 residues.

V and J are TRBV11-2 and TRBJ2-3; the D gene is possibly TRBD2 (7 bases). This CDR3 is 15 amino acids long. Germline V CDR1 and CDR2: SGHAT, FQNNGV. Trimming removed 1 base at V and 5 bases at J, with 13 bases between. This CDR3 is CASSLVGGGIDTQYF. Here the CDR3 DNA reads TGTGCCAGCAGCTTAGTAGGGGGGGGAATAGATACGCAGTATTTT. Combining the CDR3 with reference TRBV11-2 and TRBJ2-3 gives the whole variable domain EAGVAQSPRYKIIEKRQSVAFWCNPISGHATLYWYQQILGQGPKLLIQFQNNGVVDDSQLPKDRFSAERLKGVDSTLKIQPAKLEDSAVYLCASSLVGGGIDTQYFGPGTRLTVL.

The gene calls are TRBV2 and TRBJ2-3, with 11 bases that match TRBD2. J gave up 1 base and V 7 bases, and 4 bases lay outside the gene matches. The CDR3 loop spans 15 amino acids. CDR1 and CDR2 from the germline V gene are SNHLY and FYNNEI. CDR3 sequence: CASKPGLAGTDTQYF. CDR3 in DNA: TGTGCCAGCAAACCGGGACTAGCGGGCACAGATACGCAGTATTTT.

The genes are TRBV28 and TRBJ2-1, with 9 bases that match TRBD1. The CDR3 spans 16 residues. Trimming cost V 4 bases and J 0 bases; bases outside gene matches: 4. Germline CDR1 is MDHEN and CDR2 is SYDVKM. The CDR3 region has the DNA TGTGCCAGCAGTTGGGGACAGGGTGTCTCCTACAATGAGCAGTTCTTC. Translation: CASSWGQGVSYNEQFF.

This clone was counted between two and nine times. The gene calls are TRBV28 and TRBJ1-4, with 8 bases lining up with TRBD1. The length of the CDR3 is 19 residues. V was clipped by 5 bases and J by 0 bases; unmatched bases: 14. The germline V gene encodes CDR1 MDHEN and CDR2 SYDVKM. The CDR3 sequence is CASSTIQGARSATNEKLFF. CDR3 DNA: TGTGCCAGCAGTACTATCCAGGGGGCGCGTTCGGCAACTAATGAAAAACTGTTTTTT.

The chain has TRBV6-5 and TRBJ2-2, with a possible D match to TRBD2 (5 bases). Trimming stripped 5 bases from V and 5 bases from J, with 15 bases between. The V gene's germline CDR1 is MNHEY and CDR2 SVGAGI. This CDR3 comprises 15 residues. The DNA of the CDR3 is TGTGCCAGCAGTCAGTCCGGGGTCCTTACCGGGGAGCTGTTTTTT. Translating gives CASSQSGVLTGELFF.

This clone has only one observation. This chain links TRBV7-8 with TRBJ1-1, with 7 bases fitting TRBD1. The germline V gene has CDR1 SGHVS and CDR2 FQNEAQ. This CDR3 comprises 17 residues. V trimming: 3 bases; J trimming: 4 bases; junction bases outside the gene matches: 14. The CDR3 loop is CASSLGGQVGRGTEAFF. In DNA form, the CDR3 reads TGTGCCAGCAGCTTGGGCGGACAGGTCGGGCGAGGCACTGAAGCTTTCTTT.

The chain joins TRBV27 to TRBJ1-6; 7 bases fit TRBD1. V lost 6 bases, J lost 6 bases, and 5 bases stayed unmatched. Germline values: CDR1 MNHEY, CDR2 SMNVEV (reference sequence). This CDR3 region has 14 residues. In nucleotides, the CDR3 is TGTGCCAGCAGGGGACCAGGGGGTAATTCACCCCTCCACTTT. It codes for CASRGPGGNSPLHF.

The V and J genes are TRBV27 and TRBJ2-3; D gene unclear. Germline CDR1 MNHEY, CDR2 SMNVEV (reference sequence). The CDR3 consists of 14 residues. The V and J ends lost 3 bases and 2 bases respectively, with 9 bases between them. CDR3: CASSLGSHTDTQYF. The CDR3 coding sequence is TGTGCCAGCAGTTTGGGCTCGCACACAGATACGCAGTATTTT.

This chain connects TRBV7-9 to TRBJ1-5; no firm D call. The CDR3 consists of 15 residues. The germline V gene encodes CDR1 SEHNR and CDR2 FQNEAQ (reference sequence). Trimming took 5 bases from V and 1 from J, leaving 12 bases between them. Here the CDR3 DNA reads TGTGCCAGCAGCCCCCCGTTACACAGCAATCAGCCCCAGCATTTT. This gives the protein CASSPPLHSNQPQHF.

J is TRBJ2-3 and V is TRBV5-1; weak D call: TRBD2 (6 bases). The CDR3 covers 15 residues. Germline CDR1 reads SGHRS; CDR2 reads YFSETQ. V was cut by 5 bases and J by 6 bases, with 19 bases left in between. DNA for the CDR3: TGCGCCAGCAGAGAGAGAACTAGCTCTGCCGATACGCAGTATTTT. As protein: CASRERTSSADTQYF.

The chain recombines TRBV6-5 with TRBJ1-6; D uncertain. V gave up 6 bases and J gave up 10 bases, with 16 bases separating them. The CDR3 extends over 14 amino acids. Germline CDR1 and CDR2: MNHEY and SVGAGI. The CDR3 protein is CASSPSRGWSPLHF. The DNA for the CDR3 is TGTGCCAGCAGCCCCTCCCGAGGGTGGTCACCCCTCCACTTT.

CDR3 DNA: TGTGCCAGCGGGACAGGGGGGTTCTCTGGGGCCAACGTCCTGACTTTC. This translates into CASGTGGFSGANVLTF. V is TRBV28 and J is TRBJ2-6; 11 bases line up with TRBD1. V gave up 8 bases and J gave up 0 bases; unmatched junction bases: 3. The CDR3 spans 16 residues. Germline CDR1 reads MDHEN; CDR2 reads SYDVKM.

CDR3 amino acids: CASSFGGNEQYF. The CDR3, as DNA: TGTGCCAGCAGCTTCGGGGGAAACGAGCAGTACTTC. V gene TRBV11-3 combines with J gene TRBJ2-7; TRBD2 is a possible D gene (6 bases). Germline V lookup: CDR1 SGHNT, CDR2 YENEEA. The CDR3 loop spans 12 amino acids. Trimming removed 3 bases from V and 5 bases from J, with 8 bases in between. The full variable domain, its missing parts supplied by reference TRBV11-3 and TRBJ2-7, is EAGVVQSPRYKIIEKKQPVAFWCNPISGHNTLYWYLQNLGQGPELLIRYENEEAVDDSQLPKDRFSAERLKGVDSTLKIQPAELGDSAVYLCASSFGGNEQYFGPGTRLTVT.

This clone came up once. The chain links TRBV28 to TRBJ2-2; 8 nucleotides line up with TRBD1. This CDR3 is 16 amino acids long. Looked up from germline, CDR1 is MDHEN and CDR2 is SYDVKM. Germline trimming cut 4 bases from V and 4 bases from J; bases unmatched to any gene: 8. The CDR3 reads CASSYPGTGGTGELFF. The CDR3 DNA reads TGTGCCAGCAGTTATCCCGGGACAGGAGGCACCGGGGAGCTGTTTTTT.

The J gene is TRBJ2-2, the V gene TRBV11-1; D remains unclear. The CDR3 has 16 amino acids. Trimming took 2 bases from V and 0 from J, leaving 10 bases between them. Germline V gives CDR1 SGHAT, CDR2 FQDESV (reference sequence). The CDR3 DNA reads TGTGCCAGCAGCTTACGTGGAGACCCGAACACCGGGGAGCTGTTTTTT. Protein: CASSLRGDPNTGELFF.